A selection of T cell receptor beta chains follows, all from one sample in a study of CD8 T cells in ankylosing spondylitis. TCRdb called the 5' RACE reads again in MiXCR, with one record for every CDR3 protein. The sample lists about 39,000 distinct CDR3 sequences, approximately 3% occurring once. Sample: blood, either unsorted or a sorted T cell fraction (not recorded which). The origin of the receptors is a male donor with ankylosing spondylitis or in good health (not recorded which). The CDR3 runs from the conserved cysteine through the conserved F or W. D genes are given only for firm matches. Clone sizes are given selectively: once, few, many, or a class where the clone is expanded.

D: .; V: TRBV9; J: TRBJ2-3; size: many; CDR3: CASSVGHHRNTDTQYF; DNA: TGTGCCAGCAGCGTAGGTCATCATCGGAACACAGATACGCAGTATTTT
D: .; V: TRBV9; J: TRBJ2-3; size: medium-sized; CDR3: CASSVVPQNTDTQYF; DNA: TGTGCCAGCAGCGTAGTTCCCCAGAACACAGATACGCAGTATTTT
D: .; V: TRBV9; J: TRBJ2-1; size: many; CDR3: CASRPTELHNEQFF; DNA: TGTGCCAGCCGCCCAACCGAGCTCCACAATGAGCAGTTCTTC
D: .; V: TRBV23-1; J: TRBJ2-6; size: .; CDR3: CASSQQLFSGANVLTF; DNA: TGCGCCAGCAGTCAACAGCTGTTCTCTGGGGCCAACGTCCTGACTTTC
D: TRBD1; V: TRBV9; J: TRBJ2-1; size: many; CDR3: CASSSRTGGPNEQFF; DNA: TGTGCCAGCAGCTCTCGGACAGGGGGGCCCAATGAGCAGTTCTTC
D: .; V: TRBV9; J: TRBJ1-2; size: many; CDR3: CASSVEGGGNYGYTF; DNA: TGTGCCAGCAGCGTAGAGGGGGGAGGTAACTATGGCTACACCTTC
D: TRBD1; V: TRBV9; J: TRBJ1-2; size: many; CDR3: CASSAETGLYYGYTF; DNA: TGTGCCAGCAGCGCCGAGACAGGGCTTTACTATGGCTACACCTTC
D: .; V: TRBV9; J: TRBJ2-2; size: many; CDR3: CASSADQGGTGELFF; DNA: TGTGCCAGCAGCGCGGATCAAGGGGGGACCGGGGAGCTGTTTTTT
D: TRBD1; V: TRBV9; J: TRBJ2-1; size: many; CDR3: CASSQQGAYYNEQFF; DNA: TGTGCCAGCAGCCAACAGGGGGCGTACTACAATGAGCAGTTCTTC
D: .; V: TRBV9; J: TRBJ1-3; size: many; CDR3: CASSVGVRNSGNTIYF; DNA: TGTGCCAGCAGCGTAGGCGTCAGAAACTCTGGAAACACCATATATTTT
D: .; V: TRBV9; J: TRBJ2-1; size: many; CDR3: CASSVGRGRMGEQFF; DNA: TGTGCCAGCAGCGTTGGGCGGGGTCGAATGGGTGAGCAGTTCTTC
D: .; V: TRBV9; J: TRBJ2-2; size: many; CDR3: CASQEPNTGELFF; DNA: TGTGCCAGCCAGGAGCCGAACACCGGGGAGCTGTTTTTT
D: .; V: TRBV9; J: TRBJ2-2; size: many; CDR3: CASSVEARGGELFF; DNA: TGTGCCAGCAGCGTAGAAGCGAGGGGCGGGGAGCTGTTTTTT
D: TRBD2; V: TRBV9; J: TRBJ2-3; size: many; CDR3: CASSVDRAGGRDTQYF; DNA: TGTGCCAGCAGCGTAGATCGAGCGGGAGGCCGAGATACGCAGTATTTT
D: .; V: TRBV9; J: TRBJ2-1; size: many; CDR3: CASSVDGWSENEQFF; DNA: TGTGCCAGCAGCGTAGATGGGTGGTCAGAGAATGAGCAGTTCTTC
D: .; V: TRBV9; J: TRBJ1-5; size: .; CDR3: CASARGFSNQPQHF; DNA: TGTGCCAGCGCTCGGGGGTTTAGCAATCAGCCCCAGCATTTT
D: .; V: TRBV9; J: TRBJ2-1; size: many; CDR3: CASSVAGGRYNEQFF; DNA: TGTGCCAGCAGCGTAGCCGGGGGAAGATACAATGAGCAGTTCTTC
D: TRBD1; V: TRBV9; J: TRBJ1-4; size: many; CDR3: CASSAVGTGNEKLFF; DNA: TGTGCCAGCAGCGCGGTAGGGACAGGGAATGAAAAACTGTTTTTT
D: TRBD1; V: TRBV10-1; J: TRBJ1-2; size: .; CDR3: CASSEGTAYGYTF; DNA: TGCGCCAGCAGTGAAGGGACAGCTTATGGCTACACCTTC
D: TRBD2; V: TRBV9; J: TRBJ2-3; size: many; CDR3: CASSPSGSGGATDTQYF; DNA: TGTGCCAGCAGCCCTTCCGGGAGCGGGGGGGCCACAGATACGCAGTATTTT
D: TRBD2; V: TRBV9; J: TRBJ2-2; size: many; CDR3: CASSVASGAHTGELFF; DNA: TGTGCCAGCAGCGTAGCTAGCGGGGCCCACACCGGGGAGCTGTTTTTT
D: .; V: TRBV9; J: TRBJ2-2; size: many; CDR3: CASSVGVVDTGELFF; DNA: TGTGCCAGCAGCGTAGGGGTTGTGGACACCGGGGAGCTGTTTTTT
D: .; V: TRBV9; J: TRBJ2-4; size: many; CDR3: CASSVGGPENIQYF; DNA: TGTGCCAGCAGCGTAGGTGGACCGGAGAACATTCAGTACTTC
D: .; V: TRBV9; J: TRBJ1-4; size: many; CDR3: CASNPGGMANEKLFF; DNA: TGTGCCAGCAACCCCGGGGGAATGGCGAATGAAAAACTGTTTTTT
D: .; V: TRBV9; J: TRBJ2-6; size: many; CDR3: CASSVAPRRGNVGANVLTF; DNA: TGTGCCAGCAGCGTAGCCCCCAGGAGGGGGAATGTTGGGGCCAACGTCCTGACTTTC
D: .; V: TRBV9; J: TRBJ2-6; size: many; CDR3: CASSVLSGANVLTF; DNA: TGTGCCAGCAGCGTCCTCTCTGGGGCCAACGTCCTGACTTTC
D: TRBD2; V: TRBV9; J: TRBJ2-4; size: many; CDR3: CASSVGASGNGFAKNIQYF; DNA: TGTGCCAGCAGCGTAGGGGCTAGCGGGAACGGGTTTGCCAAAAACATTCAGTACTTC
D: .; V: TRBV9; J: TRBJ2-3; size: many; CDR3: CASSAPQFGASTDTQYF; DNA: TGTGCCAGCAGCGCGCCTCAGTTCGGGGCTAGCACAGATACGCAGTATTTT
D: .; V: TRBV9; J: TRBJ2-4; size: many; CDR3: CASSPRAAVGKNIQYF; DNA: TGTGCCAGCAGCCCCCGTGCCGCGGTAGGCAAAAACATTCAGTACTTC
D: TRBD1; V: TRBV9; J: TRBJ2-5; size: many; CDR3: CASSVGQGWLETQYF; DNA: TGTGCCAGCAGCGTGGGACAGGGTTGGTTGGAGACCCAGTACTTC
D: TRBD1; V: TRBV9; J: TRBJ2-2; size: .; CDR3: CASSVVPDREAGELFF; DNA: TGTGCCAGCAGCGTAGTGCCGGACAGGGAGGCCGGGGAGCTGTTTTTT